What follows are 17 T cell receptor beta chains derived from one specimen sequenced in a study of multiple sclerosis patients with progressive multifocal leukoencephalopathy. Time point specified: about a year of natalizumab therapy. Libraries were prepared by immunoSEQ multiplex PCR; TCRdb keeps only in-frame clonotypes and omits some of them. Of about 25,000 clones listed, approximately 90% were seen once; the top ten hold around 2.4%. Sequences were derived from PBMCs, sampled from a patient treated with natalizumab. These receptors came from a man under 40 with multiple sclerosis.

The chain couples TRBV7-9 to TRBJ2-3; perhaps TRBD1 as D (6 bases). Trimming took off 5 bases at V and 6 bases at J, with 12 bases between the two ends. Germline V gene lookup returns CDR1 SEHNR and CDR2 FQNEAQ (reference sequence). The CDR3 runs 13 residues. The CDR3 DNA follows: TGTGCCAGCAGCCCTCAGGGGCCCGATACGCAGTATTTT. Protein sequence: CASSPQGPDTQYF.

This clone was observed once. This sequence joins TRBV5-1 and TRBJ2-7, with D possibly being TRBD1 (6 bases). This CDR3 is built from 15 residues. The germline CDR1 and CDR2 sequences are SGHRS and YFSETQ. V lost 4 bases and J 1 base, leaving 15 bases between the germline ends. CDR3 sequence reads: CASSPGTLPSYEQYV. The CDR3 DNA sequence: TGCGCCAGCAGCCCGGGGACACTCCCTTCCTACGAGCAGTACGTC.

This chain uses TRBV7-2 with TRBJ2-3, with D possibly matching TRBD1 (6 bases). Germline V gene sequence: CDR1 SGHTA, CDR2 FQGNSA. V was pared by 5 bases and J by 3 bases, with 15 bases between. The CDR3 has 15 amino acids. CDR3 nucleotide sequence: TGTGCCAGCAGCGGCGGCAGGGGTCGGACAGATACGCAGTATTTT. Protein sequence: CASSGGRGRTDTQYF. Looking up the rest from reference TRBV7-2 and TRBJ2-3 gives the full variable domain: GAGVSQSPSNKVTEKGKDVELRCDPISGHTALYWYRQSLGQGLEFLIYFQGNSAPDKSGLPSDRFSAERTGGSVSTLTIQRTQQEDSAVYLCASSGGRGRTDTQYFGPGTRLTVL.

This chain joins TRBV10-2 and TRBJ2-1; weak D call: TRBD2 (6 bases). CDR3 length equals 12 residues. Trimming took off 10 bases at V and 7 bases at J, with 14 bases between the two ends. Germline CDR1 is WSHSY and CDR2 is SAAADI. The CDR3 loop is CATAAGRNEQFF. For the CDR3, the DNA is TGCGCCACCGCCGCGGGGAGGAATGAGCAGTTCTTC.

This chain joins TRBV5-6 and TRBJ2-5; D unclear. Trimming removed 3 bases at V and 1 base at J, with 1 base between. Germline CDR1 is SGHDT and CDR2 is YYEEEE. The CDR3 is 11 amino acids. The CDR3 bases are TGTGCCAGCAGCTCCCAAGAGACCCAGTACTTC. Its protein is CASSSQETQYF.

This clone has a single count. The CDR3 loop is CAGTRRWAGELFF. The DNA of the CDR3 is TGTGCCGGTACTAGGAGGTGGGCCGGGGAGCTGTTTTTT. V is TRBV30 and J is TRBJ2-2, with a weak D call TRBD2 (5 bases). CDR3 length: 13 amino acids. Germline loops: CDR1 GTSNPN, CDR2 SVGIG (reference sequence). The V end was cut by 8 bases, the J end by 6 bases, with 16 bases between.

The chain joins TRBV7-2 to TRBJ2-1; D gene unclear. CDR1 SGHTA and CDR2 FQGNSA come from the germline V gene. The CDR3 extends over 12 amino acids. V dropped 3 bases and J dropped 9 bases, with 9 bases sitting between them. The CDR3 coding sequence is TGTGCCAGCAGCTTTGTGATGGGTGAGCAGTTCTTC. Translated, it gives CASSFVMGEQFF.

This clone was seen only once. The V call is TRBV21-1, the J call TRBJ1-4. TRBV21-1 is deemed a pseudogene. This CDR3 has 16 amino acids. The CDR3, as DNA: TGTGCCAGCAGCCAAACCAGGGCGCGCGGGTCCGAAAAACTGTTTTTT. Its protein product is CASSQTRARGSEKLFF.

The gene calls are TRBV6-5 and TRBJ1-2; D unclear. Trimming removed 4 bases at V and 0 bases at J, with 9 bases between. Per the germline V gene, CDR1 is MNHEY and CDR2 is SVGAGI. The CDR3 contains 14 residues. CDR3 in amino acids: CASSSYGPNYGYTF. The CDR3 nucleotides are TGTGCCAGCAGTTCTTACGGTCCTAACTATGGCTACACCTTC.

Here the CDR3 DNA reads TGTGCCAGCAGCTTAGATCTAGGACAGGGGAGGAGAGAGACCCAGTACTTC. This codes for CASSLDLGQGRRETQYF. The V call is TRBV11-2, the J call TRBJ2-5; 9 nucleotides line up with TRBD1. Germline V lookup: CDR1 SGHAT, CDR2 FQNNGV. The CDR3 has 17 residues. V shed 0 bases, J shed 4 bases, and the junction held 9 bases outside the gene matches.

The chain links TRBV5-6 to TRBJ1-5, with D perhaps TRBD1 (6 bases). V lost 2 bases, J lost 6 bases, and 18 bases lay in between. Per the germline V gene, CDR1 is SGHDT and CDR2 is YYEEEE. This CDR3 is built from 16 residues. CDR3 sequence (DNA): TGTGCCAGCAGCTTAGGGACAACCCAAGGAGGTCAGCCCCAGCATTTT. Encoded protein: CASSLGTTQGGQPQHF.

The rearrangement joins TRBV2 to TRBJ2-1; TRBD1 might be the D (6 bases). The CDR3 sequence is 17 residues long. The V and J ends lost 2 bases and 0 bases respectively, with 14 bases between them. Germline CDR1 SNHLY, CDR2 FYNNEI. This CDR3 is CASSEQGWGSSYNEQFF. DNA of the CDR3: TGTGCCAGCAGTGAACAGGGGTGGGGCAGCTCCTACAATGAGCAGTTCTTC.

The chain joins TRBV19 to TRBJ2-1, with D tentatively TRBD2 (6 bases). The V gene lost 1 base and the J gene lost 4 bases, with 11 bases spanning the gap. The CDR3 sequence is 15 residues long. CDR1 is LNHDA and CDR2 is SQIVND in the germline V gene (reference sequence). As DNA, the CDR3 is TGTGCCAGTAGTATAGTACCAGGGAGGTACAATGAGCAGTTCTTC. It encodes CASSIVPGRYNEQFF.

The V call is TRBV7-9, the J call TRBJ2-7; D remains ambiguous. In germline, CDR1 is SEHNR, CDR2 FQNEAQ (reference sequence). Trimming pared 1 base from V and 7 bases from J, leaving 8 bases between. The CDR3 totals 12 residues. The CDR3 DNA reads TGTGCCAGCAGCTTAGGGGCCCTGGAGCAGTACTTC. As protein: CASSLGALEQYF.

The chain recombines TRBV19 with TRBJ2-3, with D perhaps matching TRBD2 (5 bases). The CDR3 is made up of 12 amino acids. Looked up from germline, CDR1 is LNHDA and CDR2 is SQIVND (reference sequence). V shed 5 bases and J shed 6 bases, with 9 bases lying between them. CDR3 DNA sequence: TGTGCCAGTAGTGAGGGTGTTGATACGCAGTATTTT. This encodes CASSEGVDTQYF.

The chain combines TRBV6-1 with TRBJ1-1; weak D call: TRBD1 (5 bases). V lost 1 base and J lost 5, with 20 bases in between. The length of the CDR3 is 17 residues. Germline loops: CDR1 MNHNS, CDR2 SASEGT. The CDR3 nucleotides read TGTGCCAGCAGTGAAGGGATGATCAGGGACTTGGGGACTGAAGCTTTCTTT. This translates into CASSEGMIRDLGTEAFF.

The V gene is TRBV7-2, the J gene TRBJ2-1; D assignment may be TRBD1 or TRBD2 (5 bases each). This CDR3 has 15 amino acids. Trimming removed 4 bases at V and 5 bases at J, with 15 bases between. Germline V gives CDR1 SGHTA, CDR2 FQGNSA. The CDR3 spells CASSSGDLQHNEQFF. The DNA of the CDR3 is TGTGCCAGCAGCTCCGGGGACCTGCAACACAATGAGCAGTTCTTC.